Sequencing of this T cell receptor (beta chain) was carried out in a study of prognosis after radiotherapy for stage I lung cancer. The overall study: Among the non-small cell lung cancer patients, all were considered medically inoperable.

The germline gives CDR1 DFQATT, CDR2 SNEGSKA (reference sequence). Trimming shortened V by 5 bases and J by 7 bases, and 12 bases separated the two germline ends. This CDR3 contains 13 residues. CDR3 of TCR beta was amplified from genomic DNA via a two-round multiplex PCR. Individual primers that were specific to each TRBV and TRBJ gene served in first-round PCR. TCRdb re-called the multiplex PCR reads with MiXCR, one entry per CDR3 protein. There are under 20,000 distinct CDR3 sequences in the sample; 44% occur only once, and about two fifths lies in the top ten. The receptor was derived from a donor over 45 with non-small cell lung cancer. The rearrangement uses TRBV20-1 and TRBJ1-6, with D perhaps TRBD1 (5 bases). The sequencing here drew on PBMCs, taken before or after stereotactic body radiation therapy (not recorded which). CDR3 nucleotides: TGCAGTGCTCGAGGGGTGGGGAATTCACCCCTCCACTTT. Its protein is CSARGVGNSPLHF.